This T cell receptor (beta chain) was sequenced for a study of beta chain features in type 1 diabetes. Study in general: All samples together contributed 107,917,701 sorted cells for examination. Findings and limits, study-wide: Sequencing of cDNA might inflate the share of cells that strongly express TCR. VDJ junctions in type 1 diabetes patients carried more deletions and fewer insertions.

CDR1 and CDR2 from the germline V gene are SEHNR and FQNEAQ (reference sequence). CDR3 size: 14 residues. Deletions cut 3 bases from V and 4 bases from J, with 10 bases between. The isolated RNA, all of it, was reverse transcribed, so expressed TCRB transcripts were what got sequenced. The method was immunoSEQ multiplex PCR; TCRdb's version includes in-frame clones alone and lacks a portion of them. Found here are about 150,000 clones, over 8.5% of them singletons; the top ten hold roughly 2%. Sampling consisted of one heparinised blood draw per donor, averaging about 116 mL. Only a few counts were recorded for this clone. The antigen is not known.

This sequence was found in a man aged 18 to 30 in good health. V gene TRBV7-9 combines with J gene TRBJ2-1; D is possibly TRBD1 (6 bases). The sequencing sample was made of central memory CD4+ T cells from blood. The CDR3 loop is CASSLGASYNEQFF. CDR3 in DNA: TGTGCCAGCAGCTTGGGGGCGTCTTACAATGAGCAGTTCTTC.